This T cell receptor (beta chain) is from a study of CD8 T cells in ankylosing spondylitis. Findings and limits, study-wide: Reactive arthritis synovial fluid and blood were previously reported to contain some motif variants.

Each CDR3 protein gets one entry after TCRdb re-called the 5' RACE reads with MiXCR. The data show 150,000 to 200,000 distinct CDR3 sequences, around 13% seen once. Comment on this clonotype: The antigen is not known.

The CDR3 runs to 15 residues. V was pared by 1 base and J by 1 base, with 10 bases between. Germline V gene sequence: CDR1 SGHDN, CDR2 FVKESK. The sample consisted of blood, either unsorted or a sorted T cell fraction (not recorded which). The rearrangement uses TRBV14 and TRBJ1-2, with TRBD1 as a possible D gene (5 bases). The receptor's source is a male donor with ankylosing spondylitis or in good health (not recorded which). CDR3 residues: CASSQAPTDNYGYTF. The CDR3 DNA is TGTGCCAGCAGCCAAGCGCCGACAGATAACTATGGCTACACCTTC.